Described below is a single TCR beta chain sequence and its context. The trim removed 5 bases at V and 5 bases at J, leaving 4 bases unmatched. There are 13 residues in the CDR3. CDR1 and CDR2 (germline): SNHLY, FYNNEI. The sample comes from a study of blood T cell repertoires in COVID-19. Study overall: Samples taken during acute and convalescent COVID-19 were collected in the United States, Italy and Spain. Sources were T cells, B-cell-depleted T cells, or PBMCs; the material itself was cDNA or gDNA.

In the study's own analysis: Scientists estimated how many nucleated cells there were by amplifying reference gene primers. TCRdb keeps only in-frame clones here, not all; method: immunoSEQ multiplex PCR. The DNA gave D and trimming, while V, J and clone size come from that table. Here the sample spans over 65,000 clones, around 90% being singletons. Material for sequencing was peripheral blood. This receptor was obtained from a human donor in a cohort sampled during active COVID-19. The chain uses TRBV2 and TRBJ1-2; 8 bases map to TRBD1. The CDR3 sequence: CASSPGGGYGYTF. In DNA form, the CDR3 reads TGTGCCAGCAGTCCAGGGGGCGGTTATGGCTACACCTTC.